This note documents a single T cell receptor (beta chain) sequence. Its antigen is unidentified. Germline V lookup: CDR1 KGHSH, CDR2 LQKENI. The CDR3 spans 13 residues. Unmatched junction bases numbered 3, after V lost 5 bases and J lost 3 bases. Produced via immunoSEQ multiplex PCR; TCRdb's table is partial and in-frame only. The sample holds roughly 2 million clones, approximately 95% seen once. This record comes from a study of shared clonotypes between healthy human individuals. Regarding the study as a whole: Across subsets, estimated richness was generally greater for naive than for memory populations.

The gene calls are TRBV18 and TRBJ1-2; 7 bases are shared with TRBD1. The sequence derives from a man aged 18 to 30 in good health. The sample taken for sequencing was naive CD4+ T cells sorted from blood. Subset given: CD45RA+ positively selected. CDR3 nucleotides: TGTGCCAGCTCAGTTGGACAGGACTATGGCTACACCTTC. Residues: CASSVGQDYGYTF.